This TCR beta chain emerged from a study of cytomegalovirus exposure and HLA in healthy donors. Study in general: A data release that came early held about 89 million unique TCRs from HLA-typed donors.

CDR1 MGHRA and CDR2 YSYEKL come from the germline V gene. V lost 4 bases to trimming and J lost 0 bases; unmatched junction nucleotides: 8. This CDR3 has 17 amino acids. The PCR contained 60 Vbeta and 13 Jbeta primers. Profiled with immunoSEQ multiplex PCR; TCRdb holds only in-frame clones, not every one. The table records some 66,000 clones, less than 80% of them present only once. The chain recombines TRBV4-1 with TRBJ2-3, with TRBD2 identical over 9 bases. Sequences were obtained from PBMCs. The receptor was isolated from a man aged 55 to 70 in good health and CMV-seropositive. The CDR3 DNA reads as TGCGCCAGCAGCCTTACCTTAGCGGGAGCTAGCACAGATACGCAGTATTTT. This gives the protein CASSLTLAGASTDTQYF.